What follows are 2 T cell receptor beta chains derived from one specimen sequenced in a study of T cells expressing NK-cell markers. TCRdb re-called the 5' RACE reads and gives one entry per CDR3 protein, without DNA. The sample yields approximately 170,000 distinct CDR3 sequences, of which the top ten take up 20% to 25%. The source material was blood T cells: a sorted CD56 or NKG2C T cell subset, CD4+ or CD8+ T cells, or bulk PBMC T cells (not recorded which). The receptors come from a man aged 18-69 years in good health.

This chain joins TRBV11-2 and TRBJ2-1. CDR3 length equals 15 residues. Germline CDR1 reads SGHAT; CDR2 reads FQNNGV. CDR3 sequence reads: CASSLGLTTDNEQFF.

V gene TRBV2 combines with J gene TRBJ2-1; TCRdb's D call, TRBD1, is unchecked because there is no DNA. Germline V gene data show CDR1 as SNHLY and CDR2 as FYNNEI. The CDR3 totals 14 residues. The CDR3 loop reads CASPGRGRLNEQFF.